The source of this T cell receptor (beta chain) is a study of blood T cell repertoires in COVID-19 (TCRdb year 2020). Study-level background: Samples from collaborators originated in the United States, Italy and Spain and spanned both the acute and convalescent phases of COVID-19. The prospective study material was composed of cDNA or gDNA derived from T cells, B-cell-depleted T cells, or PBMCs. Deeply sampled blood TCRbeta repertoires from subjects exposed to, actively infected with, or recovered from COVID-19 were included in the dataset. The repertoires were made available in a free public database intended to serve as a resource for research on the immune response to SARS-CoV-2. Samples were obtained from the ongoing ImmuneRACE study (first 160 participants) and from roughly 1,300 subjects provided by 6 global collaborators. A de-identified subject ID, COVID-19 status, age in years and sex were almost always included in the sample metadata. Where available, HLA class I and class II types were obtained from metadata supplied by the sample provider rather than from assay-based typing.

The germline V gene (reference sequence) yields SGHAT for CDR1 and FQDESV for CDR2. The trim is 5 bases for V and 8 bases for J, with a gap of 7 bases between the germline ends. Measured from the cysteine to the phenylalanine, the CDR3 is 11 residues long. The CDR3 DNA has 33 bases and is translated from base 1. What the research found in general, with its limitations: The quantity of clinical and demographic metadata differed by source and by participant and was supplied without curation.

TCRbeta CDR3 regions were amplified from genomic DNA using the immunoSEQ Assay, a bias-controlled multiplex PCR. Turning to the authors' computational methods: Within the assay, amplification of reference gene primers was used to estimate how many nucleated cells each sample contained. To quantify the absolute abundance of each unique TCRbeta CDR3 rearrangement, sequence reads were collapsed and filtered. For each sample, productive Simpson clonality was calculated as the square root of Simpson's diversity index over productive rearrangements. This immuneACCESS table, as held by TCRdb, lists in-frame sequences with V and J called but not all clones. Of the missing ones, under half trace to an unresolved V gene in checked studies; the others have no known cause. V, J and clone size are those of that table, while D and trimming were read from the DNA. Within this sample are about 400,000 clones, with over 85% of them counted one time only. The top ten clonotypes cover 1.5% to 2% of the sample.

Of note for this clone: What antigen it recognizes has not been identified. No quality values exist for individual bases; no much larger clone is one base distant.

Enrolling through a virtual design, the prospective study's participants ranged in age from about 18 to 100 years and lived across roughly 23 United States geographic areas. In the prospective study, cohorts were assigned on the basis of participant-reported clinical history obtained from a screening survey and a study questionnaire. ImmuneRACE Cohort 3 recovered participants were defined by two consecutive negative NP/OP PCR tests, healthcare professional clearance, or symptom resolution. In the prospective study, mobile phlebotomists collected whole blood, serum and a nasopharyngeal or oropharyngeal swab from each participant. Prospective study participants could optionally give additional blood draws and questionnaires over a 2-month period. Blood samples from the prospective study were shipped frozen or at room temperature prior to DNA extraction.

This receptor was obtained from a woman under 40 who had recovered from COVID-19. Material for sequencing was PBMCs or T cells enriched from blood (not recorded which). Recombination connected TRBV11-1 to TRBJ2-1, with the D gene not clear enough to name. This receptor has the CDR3 CASSPSDEQFF. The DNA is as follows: TGTGCCAGCAGCCCGTCGGATGAGCAGTTCTTC.